The rows below give T cell receptor beta chains drawn from one sample of a study of T cells in Graves' hyperthyroidism and ophthalmopathy. Each CDR3 protein gets one entry after TCRdb re-called the multiplex PCR reads with MiXCR. In the table there are more than 500,000 distinct CDR3 sequences, around 43% of which are singletons. The source material was peripheral blood or thyroid tissue (not recorded which). The receptors come from an adult woman with Graves' disease, either hyperthyroidism or ophthalmopathy (not recorded which). Each CDR3 is given with its conserved first and last residue. D genes are given only for firm matches. Only part of the rows carry a size: once, few, many, or a class if the clone is expanded.

TRBJ2-2,TRBV7-6,NA,many,CASSQRRSAGELFF,TGTGCCAGCAGCCAGAGGAGAAGCGCCGGGGAGCTGTTTTTT
TRBJ2-6,TRBV20-1,NA,many,CSASVSGANVLTF,TGCAGTGCTAGCGTCTCTGGGGCCAACGTCCTGACTTTC
TRBJ1-5,TRBV5-1,TRBD1,many,CASSLGQGVGQPQHF,TGCGCCAGCAGCTTGGGACAGGGAGTCGGACAGCCCCAGCATTTT
TRBJ1-2,TRBV20-1,NA,many,CSALTSGGRNYGYTF,TGCAGTGCTCTCACGTCCGGGGGTCGAAACTATGGCTACACCTTC
TRBJ2-5,TRBV27,TRBD1,NA,CASSPGQGMVETQYF,TGTGCCAGCAGTCCTGGACAGGGGATGGTAGAGACCCAGTACTTC
TRBJ2-5,TRBV25-1,TRBD1,many,CATATGRETQYF,TGTGCCACCGCGACAGGGCGGGAGACCCAGTACTTC
TRBJ1-1,TRBV2,NA,NA,CASGGAGNSAFF,TGTGCCAGCGGGGGGGCAGGGAATTCGGCTTTCTTT
TRBJ2-2,TRBV24-1,TRBD1,few,CATSDLGQGAFGELFF,TGTGCCACCAGTGATTTGGGACAGGGGGCCTTCGGGGAGCTGTTTTTT
TRBJ1-5,TRBV29-1,TRBD1,NA,CSARTGDGQHF,TGCAGCGCCCGGACAGGGGATGGTCAGCATTTT
TRBJ2-7,TRBV24-1,NA,NA,CATTDRFTGELYF,TGTGCCACCACCGACAGATTCACCGGGGAGCTGTACTTC
TRBJ1-3,TRBV10-3,NA,NA,CATTPGNHSGNTIYF,TGTGCCACCACTCCGGGTAACCACTCTGGAAACACCATATATTTT
TRBJ2-6,TRBV2,TRBD1,NA,CASEGAEDVLTF,TGTGCCAGCGAGGGGGCAGAAGACGTCCTGACTTTC
TRBJ2-5,TRBV25-1,TRBD2,NA,CASSRMGAGGADQETQYF,TGTGCCAGCAGTCGTATGGGGGCGGGAGGTGCGGACCAAGAGACCCAGTACTTC
TRBJ2-2,TRBV19,NA,NA,CASTVNTGELFF,TGTGCCAGTACGGTTAACACCGGGGAGCTGTTTTTT
TRBJ1-5,TRBV20-1,NA,many,CSAREWGSNQPQHF,TGCAGTGCTAGGGAGTGGGGGAGCAATCAGCCCCAGCATTTT
TRBJ2-7,TRBV7-9,NA,NA,CASSPGHSYEQYF,TGTGCCAGCAGCCCCGGGCATTCCTACGAGCAGTACTTC
TRBJ1-4,TRBV10-3,NA,NA,CAISDTGDVEKLFF,TGTGCCATCAGTGATACCGGGGATGTAGAAAAACTGTTTTTT
TRBJ2-3,TRBV7-9,NA,NA,CASSLDGTGADTQYF,TGTGCCAGCAGCTTAGACGGGACGGGGGCAGATACGCAGTATTTT
TRBJ1-2,TRBV5-6,NA,NA,CASSHERGYGYTF,TGTGCCAGCAGCCACGAACGGGGTTATGGCTACACCTTC
TRBJ2-7,TRBV7-2,TRBD1,NA,CASSLAGQGFYEQYF,TGTGCCAGCAGCTTAGCAGGACAGGGCTTCTACGAGCAGTACTTC
TRBJ1-2,TRBV20-1,TRBD1,NA,CSALDRDVDGYTF,TGCAGTGCCCTAGACAGGGATGTGGATGGCTACACCTTC
TRBJ1-5,TRBV12-3/TRBV12-4,NA,few,CASRHRAGNQPQHF,TGTGCCAGCCGACACAGGGCTGGCAATCAGCCCCAGCATTTT
TRBJ2-7,TRBV7-9,NA,many,CASSPEQGRGSYEQYF,TGTGCCAGCAGCCCCGAACAGGGACGGGGCTCCTACGAGCAGTACTTC
TRBJ1-1,TRBV19,NA,NA,CASIGDTEAFF,TGTGCCAGTATAGGGGATACTGAAGCTTTCTTT
TRBJ1-1,TRBV5-1,TRBD1,NA,CASSSGQGAGDTEAFF,TGCGCCAGCAGCTCGGGACAGGGGGCCGGGGACACTGAAGCTTTCTTT
TRBJ1-6,TRBV10-3,NA,NA,CAISDLSNSPLHF,TGTGCCATCTCGGACCTTTCTAATTCACCCCTCCACTTT
TRBJ1-1,TRBV7-2,NA,NA,CASRRSTVMSTEAFF,TGTGCCAGCAGACGAAGTACAGTCATGAGCACTGAAGCTTTCTTT
TRBJ2-7,TRBV20-1,TRBD1,many,CSAPEGRDRGTYEQYF,TGCAGTGCGCCGGAGGGGAGGGACAGGGGGACCTACGAGCAGTACTTC
TRBJ2-7,TRBV29-1,NA,NA,CSSFGGREQYF,TGCAGTAGCTTTGGGGGCCGTGAGCAGTACTTC
TRBJ2-7,TRBV10-3,TRBD1,many,CAISESGRGSEQYF,TGTGCCATCAGTGAGTCGGGCAGGGGGTCCGAGCAGTACTTC
TRBJ2-7,TRBV2,NA,once,CASRSQGKAYEQYF,TGTGCCAGCAGGTCACAGGGTAAGGCCTACGAGCAGTACTTC
TRBJ2-7,TRBV7-9,NA,NA,CASSQGTSSSYEQYF,TGTGCCAGCAGCCAAGGGACATCGAGCTCCTACGAGCAGTACTTC
TRBJ1-3,TRBV5-1,TRBD1,many,CASSSGDRGSSGNTIYF,TGCGCCAGCAGCTCGGGCGACAGGGGAAGCTCTGGAAACACCATATATTTT
TRBJ2-7,TRBV7-9,TRBD2,once,CASRGTSDDQYF,TGTGCCAGCAGAGGGACTAGCGACGATCAGTACTTC
TRBJ1-1,TRBV6-5,NA,many,CASSRGRTQAFF,TGTGCCAGCAGCAGGGGTCGGACCCAAGCTTTCTTT
TRBJ2-7,TRBV6-6,NA,NA,CASSWDSGTPYEQYF,TGTGCCAGCAGTTGGGATTCCGGGACTCCCTACGAGCAGTACTTC
TRBJ1-3,TRBV7-2,NA,NA,CASSLEGGGPSYGNTIYF,TGTGCCAGCAGCTTAGAAGGGGGGGGGCCCTCGTATGGAAACACCATATATTTT
TRBJ2-5,TRBV5-1,TRBD2,few,CASSGLDRETQYF,TGCGCCAGCAGCGGACTAGATCGGGAGACCCAGTACTTC
TRBJ2-7,TRBV13,TRBD1,NA,CASSFEGQGPDEQYF,TGTGCCAGCAGCTTTGAGGGACAGGGCCCCGACGAGCAGTACTTC
TRBJ2-7,TRBV2,TRBD1,many,CASRVQGAGDEQYF,TGTGCCAGCAGAGTCCAGGGGGCCGGGGACGAGCAGTACTTC
TRBJ1-4,TRBV7-9,NA,few,CASSSNQGPPEKLFF,TGTGCCAGCAGCTCAAATCAGGGTCCGCCCGAAAAACTGTTTTTT
TRBJ1-1,TRBV7-9,NA,many,CALSRADTEAFF,TGTGCCCTGTCGAGGGCGGACACTGAAGCTTTCTTT
TRBJ2-5,TRBV20-1,NA,few,CSAPGTGKRETQYF,TGCAGTGCTCCCGGGACTGGGAAGCGGGAGACCCAGTACTTC
TRBJ2-7,TRBV20-1,NA,NA,CSARRTSRAYEQYF,TGCAGTGCTAGAAGAACTAGCCGGGCCTACGAGCAGTACTTC
TRBJ2-7,TRBV6-1,TRBD2,few,CASRVAGGPHEQYF,TGTGCCAGCAGAGTAGCGGGAGGGCCCCACGAGCAGTACTTC
TRBJ1-5,TRBV7-2,NA,NA,CASSEAYQPQHF,TGTGCCAGCAGCGAGGCCTATCAGCCCCAGCATTTT
TRBJ1-5,TRBV7-2,TRBD1,many,CASSPGTDSNQPQHF,TGTGCCAGCAGCCCAGGGACAGATAGCAATCAGCCCCAGCATTTT
TRBJ2-5,TRBV7-3,TRBD2,NA,CASSLRGLELETQYF,TGTGCCAGCAGCTTAAGGGGACTAGAGTTGGAGACCCAGTACTTC
TRBJ1-5,TRBV12-3/TRBV12-4,TRBD1,many,CASSRTGNQPQHF,TGTGCCAGCAGCCGGACAGGGAATCAGCCCCAGCATTTT
TRBJ2-7,TRBV7-9,NA,many,CASSPHPLGEQYF,TGTGCCAGCAGCCCCCATCCCTTGGGGGAGCAGTACTTC
TRBJ1-1,TRBV29-1,NA,NA,CSVIPYREEAFF,TGCAGCGTGATACCCTACAGAGAAGAAGCTTTCTTT
TRBJ2-5,TRBV9,NA,many,CASSVTPGDFVNF,TGTGCCAGCAGCGTGACCCCGGGGGACTTCGTCAACTTC
TRBJ2-2,TRBV19,TRBD2,NA,CAWRPASGVTGELFF,TGTGCCTGGAGACCCGCTAGCGGGGTCACCGGGGAGCTGTTTTTT